This T cell receptor (beta chain) derives from a study of blood T cell repertoires in COVID-19. On the study more broadly: Cohort 3 recovered donors had two negative PCRs, clearance, or symptom resolution. The study drew acute and convalescent COVID-19 samples from the United States, Italy and Spain. The cDNA or gDNA used as material had been derived from T cells, B-cell-depleted T cells, or PBMCs.

Original analysis: Reference gene primer amplification in the assay estimated nucleated cell counts. The assay was immunoSEQ multiplex PCR, and TCRdb's table has in-frame clones only and misses some. The V and J calls and clone size are taken from that table; D and trimming were inferred from the DNA. In the table there are over 200,000 clones, 86% of which are singletons. The junction had 2 bases not matched to a gene; V was cut back by 2 bases and J by 5 bases. The CDR3 totals 14 residues. Germline values: CDR1 MGHRA, CDR2 YSYEKL. The chain carries TRBV4-1 and TRBJ2-2; 7 bases fit TRBD1. Sequencing used PBMCs or T cells enriched from blood (not recorded which). The TCR sequence derives from a woman in her 50s in a cohort exposed to, infected with or recovered from COVID-19 (not recorded which). Here the CDR3 reads CASSQTGATGELFF. The CDR3 DNA reads as TGCGCCAGCAGCCAAACAGGGGCAACCGGGGAGCTGTTTTTT.